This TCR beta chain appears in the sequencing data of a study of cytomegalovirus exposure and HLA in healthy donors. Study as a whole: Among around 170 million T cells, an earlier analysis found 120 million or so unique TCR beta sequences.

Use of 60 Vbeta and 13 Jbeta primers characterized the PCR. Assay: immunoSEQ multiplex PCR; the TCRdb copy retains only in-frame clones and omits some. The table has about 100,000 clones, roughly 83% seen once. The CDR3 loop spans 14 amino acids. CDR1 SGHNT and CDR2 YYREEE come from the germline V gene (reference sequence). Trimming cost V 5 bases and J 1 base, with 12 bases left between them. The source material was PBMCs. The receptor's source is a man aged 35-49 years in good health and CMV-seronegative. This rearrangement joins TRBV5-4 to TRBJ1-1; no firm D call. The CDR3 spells CASRSEVRNTEAFF. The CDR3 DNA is TGTGCCAGCAGGTCCGAGGTGAGGAACACTGAAGCTTTCTTT. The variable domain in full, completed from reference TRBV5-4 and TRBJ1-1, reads ETGVTQSPTHLIKTRGQQVTLRCSSQSGHNTVSWYQQALGQGPQFIFQYYREEENGRGNFPPRFSGLQFPNYSSELNVNALELDDSALYLCASRSEVRNTEAFFGQGTRLTVV.